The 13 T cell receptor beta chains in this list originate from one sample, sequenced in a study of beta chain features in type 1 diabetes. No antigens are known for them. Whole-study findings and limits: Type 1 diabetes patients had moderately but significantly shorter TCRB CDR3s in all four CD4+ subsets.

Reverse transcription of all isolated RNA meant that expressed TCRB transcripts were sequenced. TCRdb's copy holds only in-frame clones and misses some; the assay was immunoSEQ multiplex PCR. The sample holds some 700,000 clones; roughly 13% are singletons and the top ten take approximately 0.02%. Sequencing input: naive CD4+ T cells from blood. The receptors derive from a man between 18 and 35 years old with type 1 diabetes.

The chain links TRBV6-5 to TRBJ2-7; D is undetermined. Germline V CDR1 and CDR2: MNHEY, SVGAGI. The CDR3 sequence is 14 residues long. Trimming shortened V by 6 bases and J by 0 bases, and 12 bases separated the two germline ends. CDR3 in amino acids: CASSPRRSSYEQYF. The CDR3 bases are TGTGCCAGCAGCCCACGAAGAAGCTCCTACGAGCAGTACTTC.

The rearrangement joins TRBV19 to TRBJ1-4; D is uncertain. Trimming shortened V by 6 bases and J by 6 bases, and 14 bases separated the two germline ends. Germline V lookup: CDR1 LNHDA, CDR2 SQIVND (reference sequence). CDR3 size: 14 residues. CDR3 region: CASRIPGLDEKLFF. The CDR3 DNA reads TGTGCCAGTAGGATCCCGGGTTTGGATGAAAAACTGTTTTTT.

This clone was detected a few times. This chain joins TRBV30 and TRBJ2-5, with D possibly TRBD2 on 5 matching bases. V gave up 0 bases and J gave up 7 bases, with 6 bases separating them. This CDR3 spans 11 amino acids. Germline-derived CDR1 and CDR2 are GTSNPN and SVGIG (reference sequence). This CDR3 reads CAWSVGGTQYF. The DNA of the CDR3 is TGTGCCTGGAGTGTAGGAGGGACCCAGTACTTC. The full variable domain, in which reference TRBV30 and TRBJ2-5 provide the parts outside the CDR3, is SQTIHQWPATLVQPVGSPLSLECTVEGTSNPNLYWYRQAAGRGLQLLFYSVGIGQISSEVPQNLSASRPQDRQFILSSKKLLLSDSGFYLCAWSVGGTQYFGPGTRLLVL.

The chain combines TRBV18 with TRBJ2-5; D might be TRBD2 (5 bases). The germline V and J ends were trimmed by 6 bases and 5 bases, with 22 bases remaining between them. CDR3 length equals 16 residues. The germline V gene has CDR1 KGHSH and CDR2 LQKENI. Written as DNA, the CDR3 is TGTGCCAGCTCTCCGTACGAGGTTGCGAGGGCGGAGACCCAGTACTTC. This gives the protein CASSPYEVARAETQYF.

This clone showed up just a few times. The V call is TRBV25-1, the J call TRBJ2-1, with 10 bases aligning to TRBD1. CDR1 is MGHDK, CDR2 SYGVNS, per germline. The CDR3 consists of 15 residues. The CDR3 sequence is CASQIGGTGANEQFF. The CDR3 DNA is TGTGCGAGCCAAATAGGAGGGACAGGGGCGAATGAGCAGTTCTTC.

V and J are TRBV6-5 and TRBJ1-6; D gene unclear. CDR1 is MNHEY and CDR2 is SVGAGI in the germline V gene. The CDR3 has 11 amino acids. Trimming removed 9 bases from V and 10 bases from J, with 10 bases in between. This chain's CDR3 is CASGRESPLHF. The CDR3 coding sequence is TGTGCCAGTGGGAGAGAGTCACCCCTCCACTTT.

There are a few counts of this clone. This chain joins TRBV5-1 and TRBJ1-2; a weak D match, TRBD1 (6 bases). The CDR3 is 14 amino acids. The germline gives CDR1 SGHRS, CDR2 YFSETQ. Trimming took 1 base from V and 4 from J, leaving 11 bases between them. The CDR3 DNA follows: TGCGCCAGCAGCTTGTCAAGGGGGACCTATGGCTACACCTTC. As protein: CASSLSRGTYGYTF.

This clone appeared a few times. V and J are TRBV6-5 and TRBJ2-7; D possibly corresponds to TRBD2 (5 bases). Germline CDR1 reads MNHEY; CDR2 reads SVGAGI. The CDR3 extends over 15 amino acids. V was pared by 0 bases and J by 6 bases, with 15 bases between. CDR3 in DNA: TGTGCCAGCAGTTACTCATCACCCTCCCGGGGCGAGCAGTACTTC. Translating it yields CASSYSSPSRGEQYF.

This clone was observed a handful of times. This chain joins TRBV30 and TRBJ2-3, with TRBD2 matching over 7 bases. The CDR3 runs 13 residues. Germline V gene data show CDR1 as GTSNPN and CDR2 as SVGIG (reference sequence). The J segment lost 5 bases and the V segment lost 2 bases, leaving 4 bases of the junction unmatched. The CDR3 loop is CAWSRQRGDTQYF. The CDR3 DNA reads TGTGCCTGGAGTCGTCAGCGGGGAGATACGCAGTATTTT.

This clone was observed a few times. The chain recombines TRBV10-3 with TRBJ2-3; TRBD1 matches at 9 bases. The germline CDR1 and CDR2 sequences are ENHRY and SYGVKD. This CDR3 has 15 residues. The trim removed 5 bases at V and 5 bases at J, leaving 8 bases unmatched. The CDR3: CAISQPGQGVDTQYF. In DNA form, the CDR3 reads TGTGCCATCAGTCAACCGGGACAGGGTGTAGATACGCAGTATTTT.

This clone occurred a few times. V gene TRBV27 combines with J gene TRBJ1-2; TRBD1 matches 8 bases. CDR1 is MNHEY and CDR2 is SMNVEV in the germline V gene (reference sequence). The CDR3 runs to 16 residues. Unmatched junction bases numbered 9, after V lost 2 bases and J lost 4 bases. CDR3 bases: TGTGCCAGCAGTTTACGTGACAGGGGTCTTGGCTATGGCTACACCTTC. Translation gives CASSLRDRGLGYGYTF.

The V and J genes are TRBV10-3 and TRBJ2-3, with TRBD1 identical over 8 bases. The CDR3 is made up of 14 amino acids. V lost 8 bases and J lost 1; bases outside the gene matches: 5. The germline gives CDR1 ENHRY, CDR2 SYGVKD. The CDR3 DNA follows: TGTGCCATCGCGACAGGGGAAGGCACAGATACGCAGTATTTT. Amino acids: CAIATGEGTDTQYF.

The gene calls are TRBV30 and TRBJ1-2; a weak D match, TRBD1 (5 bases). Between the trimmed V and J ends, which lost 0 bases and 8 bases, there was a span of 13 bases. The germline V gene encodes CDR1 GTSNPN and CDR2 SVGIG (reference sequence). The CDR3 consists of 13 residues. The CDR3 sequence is CAWSVLQGSGYTF. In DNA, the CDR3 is TGTGCCTGGAGTGTACTGCAGGGAAGCGGCTACACCTTC.